The clone carrying this T cell receptor (beta chain) was found a few times. V gave up 8 bases and J gave up 9 bases, with 11 bases separating them. Germline CDR1 reads SGHTA; CDR2 reads FQGNSA. This CDR3 spans 11 amino acids. TCRdb used MiXCR to reprocess the RT-PCR reads, holding one entry per CDR3 protein. The sample contains hundreds of thousands of distinct CDR3 sequences, approximately 16% of which appear only once. The data derive from a study of patients and donors after allogeneic stem cell transplantation. The TCR sequence derives from a human donor who was either an allogeneic HSCT recipient or a stem cell or donor lymphocyte infusion donor (not recorded which). It is not recorded whose cells these are; they may come from a transplant donor. The sample taken for sequencing was blood, either unsorted or a sorted T cell fraction (not recorded which). This sequence joins TRBV7-2 and TRBJ2-1; D uncertain. The CDR3 here is CASLGGLEQFF. CDR3 sequence (DNA): TGTGCCAGCTTGGGTGGCCTTGAGCAGTTCTTC.